The next 5 T cell receptor beta chains were all read from a single sample in a study of blood T cell repertoires in COVID-19. Method: immunoSEQ multiplex PCR; TCRdb's copy keeps in-frame clones and lacks some. The profile shows tens of thousands of clones, approximately 79% of them singletons. Input material: peripheral blood. All receptors derive from a human donor in a cohort sampled during active COVID-19.

To note about this clone: One end of the junction varies from germline; a read error may be responsible. The gene calls are TRBV5-1 and TRBJ2-2, with 9 bases fitting TRBD1. Germline CDR1 reads SGHRS; CDR2 reads YFSETQ. The CDR3 loop spans 16 amino acids. CDR3 region: CASSAGDRGNAGELFF. Written as DNA, the CDR3 is TGCGCCAGCAGCGCTGGTGACAGGGGGAACGCCGGGGAGCTGTTTTTT.

The chain carries TRBV15 and TRBJ2-5; TRBD1 matches 11 bases. Germline CDR1 LNHNV, CDR2 YYDKDF (reference sequence). The CDR3 spans 15 residues. Trimming took 1 base from V and 4 from J; bases not matched to a gene: 2. The CDR3 reads CATSRGTGGAETQYF. The CDR3 DNA follows: TGTGCCACCAGCAGAGGGACAGGGGGCGCAGAGACCCAGTACTTC.

The chain has TRBV11-2 and TRBJ2-3, with TRBD1 matching over 8 bases. J lost 1 base, V lost 5 bases, and 5 bases had no gene match. This CDR3 is built from 15 residues. Germline CDR1 is SGHAT and CDR2 is FQNNGV. CDR3: CASSTQGVRTDTQYF. The CDR3 nucleotides are TGTGCCAGCAGCACACAGGGGGTCCGCACAGATACGCAGTATTTT.

This clone showed up just once. This rearrangement joins TRBV4-1 to TRBJ2-5; 7 bases map to TRBD2. Germline trimming cut 1 base from V and 9 bases from J; bases unmatched to any gene: 14. Per germline, CDR1 MGHRA and CDR2 YSYEKL. The CDR3 consists of 16 residues. The CDR3 sequence is CASSQGPSLAASAQYF. The CDR3 DNA is TGCGCCAGCAGCCAAGGGCCCTCGCTAGCGGCCTCGGCCCAGTACTTC.

This chain links TRBV5-4 with TRBJ1-1, with 7 bases fitting TRBD1. Germline loops: CDR1 SGHNT, CDR2 YYREEE (reference sequence). V lost 0 bases and J lost 4; bases outside the gene matches: 6. This CDR3 spans 15 amino acids. CDR3 sequence: CASSLGSQGGTEAFF. CDR3 sequence (DNA): TGTGCCAGCAGCTTGGGTTCGCAGGGGGGCACTGAAGCTTTCTTT.